This T cell receptor (beta chain) was documented in a study of blood T cell repertoires in COVID-19. Study details: Sites in the United States, Italy and Spain provided acute and convalescent COVID-19 samples.

The table lists this clone with a count of one. Original analysis: Estimation of nucleated cell counts relied on the amplification of reference gene primers. This table comes from immunoSEQ multiplex PCR, and its TCRdb copy is limited to in-frame clones, with some not included. The D gene and trimming were derived from the DNA, and the V and J assignments and clone size from that table. Here the sample spans under 70,000 clones, roughly 89% being singletons. Trimming took off 3 bases at V and 8 bases at J, with 14 bases between the two ends. Germline V lookup: CDR1 ENHRY, CDR2 SYGVKD. The CDR3 spans 14 residues.

Sequenced: peripheral blood. V and J are TRBV10-3 and TRBJ1-5; D is unresolved. The receptor comes from a man aged 55-75 years with active COVID-19. CDR3 bases: TGTGCCATCAGTGAAGGTGGCAGGTCGGAGCCCCAGCATTTT. Encoded protein: CAISEGGRSEPQHF.